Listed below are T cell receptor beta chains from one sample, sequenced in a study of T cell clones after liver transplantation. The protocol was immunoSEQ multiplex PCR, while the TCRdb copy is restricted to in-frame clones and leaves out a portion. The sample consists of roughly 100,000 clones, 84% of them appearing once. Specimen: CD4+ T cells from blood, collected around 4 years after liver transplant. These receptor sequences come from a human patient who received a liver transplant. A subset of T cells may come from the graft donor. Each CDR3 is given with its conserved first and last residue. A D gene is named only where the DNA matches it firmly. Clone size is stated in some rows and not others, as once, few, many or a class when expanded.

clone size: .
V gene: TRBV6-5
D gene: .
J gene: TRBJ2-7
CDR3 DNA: TGTGCCAGCAGTTACCGAGGGGTCAGTCCCACCTACGAGCAGTACTTC
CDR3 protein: CASSYRGVSPTYEQYF

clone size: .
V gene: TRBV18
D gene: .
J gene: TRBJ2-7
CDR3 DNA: TGTGCCAGCTCACCACCGAACGGGGACGAGCAGTACTTC
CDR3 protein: CASSPPNGDEQYF

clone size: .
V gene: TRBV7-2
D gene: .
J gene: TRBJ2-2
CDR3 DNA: TGTGCCAGCAGCTTAGTAGGGAACACCGGGGAGCTGTTTTTT
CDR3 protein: CASSLVGNTGELFF

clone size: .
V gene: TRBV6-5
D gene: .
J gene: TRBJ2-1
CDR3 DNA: TGTGCCAGCACGTTGGTAGTGGACGGTGAGCAGTTCTTC
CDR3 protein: CASTLVVDGEQFF

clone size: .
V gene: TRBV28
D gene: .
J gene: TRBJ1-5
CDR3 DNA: TGTGCCAGCAGTTTATATAGCAATCAGCCCCAGCATTTT
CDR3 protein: CASSLYSNQPQHF

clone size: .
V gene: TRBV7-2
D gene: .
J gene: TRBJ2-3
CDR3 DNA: TGTGCCAGCAGCTTAGCTATCACAGATACGCAGTATTTT
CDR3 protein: CASSLAITDTQYF

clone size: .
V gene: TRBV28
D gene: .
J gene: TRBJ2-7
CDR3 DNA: TGTGCCAGCAGTTCCCCGCCCCCGACTTTCTACGAGCAGTACTTC
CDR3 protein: CASSSPPPTFYEQYF

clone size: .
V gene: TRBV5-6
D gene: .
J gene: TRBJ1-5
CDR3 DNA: TGTGCCAGCAGCTTCGCCCGAGATAGCAATCAGCCCCAGCATTTT
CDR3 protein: CASSFARDSNQPQHF

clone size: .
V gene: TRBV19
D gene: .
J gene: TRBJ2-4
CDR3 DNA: TGTGCCAGTACCCTTCCAGGGGTTGGCATTCAGTACTTC
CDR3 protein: CASTLPGVGIQYF

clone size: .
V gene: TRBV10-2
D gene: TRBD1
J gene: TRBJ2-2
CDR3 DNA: TGCGCCATCGGGACAGGGGGCTTCTCGAACACCGGGGAGCTGTTTTTT
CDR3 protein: CAIGTGGFSNTGELFF

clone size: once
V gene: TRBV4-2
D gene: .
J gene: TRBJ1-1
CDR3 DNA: TGTGCCAGCAGCCTAGGGCCAACGGGCACTGAAGCTTTCTTT
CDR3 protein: CASSLGPTGTEAFF

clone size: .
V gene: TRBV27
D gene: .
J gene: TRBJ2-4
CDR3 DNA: TGTGCCAGCAAATTTCTAGCCAAAAACATTCAGTACTTC
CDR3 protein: CASKFLAKNIQYF

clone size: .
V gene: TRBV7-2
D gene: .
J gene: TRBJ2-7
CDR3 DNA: TGTGCCAGCAGCAACAGGCCGCCCTACGAGCAGTACTTC
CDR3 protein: CASSNRPPYEQYF

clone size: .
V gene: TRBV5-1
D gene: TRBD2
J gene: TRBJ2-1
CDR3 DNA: TGCGCCAGCAGTCGGACTAGCGGGAGAGATGGTGAGCAGTTCTTC
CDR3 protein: CASSRTSGRDGEQFF

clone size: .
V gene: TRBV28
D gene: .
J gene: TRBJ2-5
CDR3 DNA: TGTGCCAGCCGCCTCGGGCGAGTAGAGACCCAGTACTTC
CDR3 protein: CASRLGRVETQYF

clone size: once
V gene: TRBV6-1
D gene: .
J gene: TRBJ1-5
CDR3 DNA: TGTGCCAGCAGCCTTGGTCGGGGTTCAGATCAGCCCCAGCATTTT
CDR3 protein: CASSLGRGSDQPQHF

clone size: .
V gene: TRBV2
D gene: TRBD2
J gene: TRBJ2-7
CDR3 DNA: TGTGCCAGCAGTGTGGCGGGGGTCGGGGAGCAGTACTTC
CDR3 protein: CASSVAGVGEQYF

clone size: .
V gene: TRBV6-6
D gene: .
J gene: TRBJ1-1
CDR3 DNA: TGTGCCAGCAGTTCTCCGGGCTCCACTGAAGCTTTCTTT
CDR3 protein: CASSSPGSTEAFF

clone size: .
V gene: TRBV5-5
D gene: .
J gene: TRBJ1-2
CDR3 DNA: TGTGCCAGCATAAGTCTTGGGAGGCCCACTAACTATGGCTACACCTTC
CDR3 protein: CASISLGRPTNYGYTF

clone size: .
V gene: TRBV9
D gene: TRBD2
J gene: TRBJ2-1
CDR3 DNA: TGTGCCAGCAGCCCACTAGCGGGAGACCCTAAATATTACAATGAGCAGTTCTTC
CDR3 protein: CASSPLAGDPKYYNEQFF

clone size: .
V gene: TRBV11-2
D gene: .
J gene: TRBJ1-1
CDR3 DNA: TGTGCCAGCAGCTTAACCCCAAACACTGAAGCTTTCTTT
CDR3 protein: CASSLTPNTEAFF

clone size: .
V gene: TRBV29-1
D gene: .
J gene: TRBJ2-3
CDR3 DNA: TGCAGCGCCACTCCGGGTGGTGGGGCTGGCACAGATACGCAGTATTTT
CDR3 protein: CSATPGGGAGTDTQYF

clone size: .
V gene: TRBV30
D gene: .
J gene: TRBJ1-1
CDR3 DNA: TGTGCCTGGATTGGGACTGAAGCTTTCTTT
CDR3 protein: CAWIGTEAFF

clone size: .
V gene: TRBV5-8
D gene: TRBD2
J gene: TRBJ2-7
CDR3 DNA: TGTGCCAGCAGCCTCCTCCGGACTAGCGCTTTCGAGCAGTACTTC
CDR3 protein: CASSLLRTSAFEQYF

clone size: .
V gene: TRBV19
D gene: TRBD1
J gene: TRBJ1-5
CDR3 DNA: TGTGCCAGTAGTACCCAGGGACAGCAACATCAGCCCCAGCATTTT
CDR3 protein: CASSTQGQQHQPQHF

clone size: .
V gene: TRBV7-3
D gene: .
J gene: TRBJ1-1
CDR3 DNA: TGTGCCAGCAGCTCCGGGCGTAAAAGGGGGGATGAAGCTTTCTTT
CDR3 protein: CASSSGRKRGDEAFF

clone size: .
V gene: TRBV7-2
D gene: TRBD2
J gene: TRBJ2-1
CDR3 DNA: TGTGCCAGCAGCTCCCCCTATGGCGGGAGAATGGGCAATGAGCAGTTCTTC
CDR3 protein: CASSSPYGGRMGNEQFF

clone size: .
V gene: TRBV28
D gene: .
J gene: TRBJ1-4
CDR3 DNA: TGTGCCAGCAGTTTACTGCAGGGAGGCGGAGAAAAACTGTTTTTT
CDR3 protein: CASSLLQGGGEKLFF

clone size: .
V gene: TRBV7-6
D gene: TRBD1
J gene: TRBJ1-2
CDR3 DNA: TGTGCCAGCAGCCCTGCAGGGGGAGGGACCTATGGCTACACCTTC
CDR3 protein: CASSPAGGGTYGYTF

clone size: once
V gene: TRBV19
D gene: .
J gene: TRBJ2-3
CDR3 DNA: TGTGCCAGTGCCGATAGCTATCAAACAGATACGCAGTATTTT
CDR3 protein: CASADSYQTDTQYF

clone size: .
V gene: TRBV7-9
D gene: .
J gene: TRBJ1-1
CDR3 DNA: TGTGCCAGCAGCCCAGATCACTGGAACACTGAAGCTTTCTTT
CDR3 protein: CASSPDHWNTEAFF

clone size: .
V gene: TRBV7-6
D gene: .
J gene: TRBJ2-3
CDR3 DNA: TGTGCCAGCAGCTTTAATAGGCCTAGCACAGATACGCAGTATTTT
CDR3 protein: CASSFNRPSTDTQYF

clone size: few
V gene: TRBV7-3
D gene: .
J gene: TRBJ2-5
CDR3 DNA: TGTGCCAGCAGCTTAAGCGGGCGGAGTCGGGGGGAGACCCAGTACTTC
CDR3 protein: CASSLSGRSRGETQYF

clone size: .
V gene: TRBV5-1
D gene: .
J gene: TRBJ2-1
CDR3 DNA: TGCGCCAGCAGCTTGACTAGGGGCCCCCTGGGTAACTACAATGAGCAGTTCTTC
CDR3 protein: CASSLTRGPLGNYNEQFF

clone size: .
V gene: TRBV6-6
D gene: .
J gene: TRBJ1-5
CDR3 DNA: TGTGCCAGCAGTTTTCCAGGGGACATCGGTCAGCCCCAGCATTTT
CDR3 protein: CASSFPGDIGQPQHF

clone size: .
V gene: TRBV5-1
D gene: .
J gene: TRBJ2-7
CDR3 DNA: TGCGCCAGCAGCTCCTCGGGACCCTCCTACGAGCAGTACTTC
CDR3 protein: CASSSSGPSYEQYF

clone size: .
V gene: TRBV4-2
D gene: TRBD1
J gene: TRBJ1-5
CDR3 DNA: TGTGCCAGCAGCCCCCGGGACAGGGGTTTATTGAAAGTCTCAAAAATCTATAGCAATCAGCCCCAGCATTTT
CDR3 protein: CASSPRDRGLLKVSKIYSNQPQHF

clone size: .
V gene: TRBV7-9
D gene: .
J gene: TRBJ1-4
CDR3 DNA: TGTGCCAGCAGCCCGCGAGCCCGGGGAGGTAATGAAAAACTGTTTTTT
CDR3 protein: CASSPRARGGNEKLFF

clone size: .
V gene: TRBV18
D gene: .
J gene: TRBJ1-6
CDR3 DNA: TGTGCCAGCTCACCGCCCAGGCAGGGTTCACCCCTCCACTTT
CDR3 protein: CASSPPRQGSPLHF

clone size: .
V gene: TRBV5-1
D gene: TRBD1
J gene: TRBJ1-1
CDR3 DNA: TGCGCCAGCAGCGTCCGACAGGGCTGGGACACTGAAGCTTTCTTT
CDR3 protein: CASSVRQGWDTEAFF

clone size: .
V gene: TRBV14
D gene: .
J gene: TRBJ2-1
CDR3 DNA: TGTGCCAGCAGCCAAGAGGCTAGTATGAGCTACAATGAGCAGTTCTTC
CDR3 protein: CASSQEASMSYNEQFF

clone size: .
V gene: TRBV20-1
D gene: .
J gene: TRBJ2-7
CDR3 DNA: TGCAGTGCTGGCAGCGAGCAGTACTTC
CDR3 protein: CSAGSEQYF

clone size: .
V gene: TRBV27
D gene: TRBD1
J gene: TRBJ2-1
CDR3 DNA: TGTGCCAGCAGCGGGGACAGGGGGCCTTACAATGAGCAGTTCTTC
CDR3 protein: CASSGDRGPYNEQFF

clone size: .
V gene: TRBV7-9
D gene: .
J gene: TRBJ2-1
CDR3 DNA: TGTGCCAGCAGCCCCAGGGGGGGAAGTTCCTACAATGAGCAGTTCTTC
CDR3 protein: CASSPRGGSSYNEQFF

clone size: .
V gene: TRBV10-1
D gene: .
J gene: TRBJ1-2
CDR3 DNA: TGCGCCAGCAGTGAGGAACAGAACTATGGCTACACCTTC
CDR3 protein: CASSEEQNYGYTF

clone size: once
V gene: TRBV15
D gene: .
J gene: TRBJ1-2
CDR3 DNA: TGTGCCACCAGCAGAGAGGACCAGGGGCCAAACTATGGCTACACCTTC
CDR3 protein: CATSREDQGPNYGYTF

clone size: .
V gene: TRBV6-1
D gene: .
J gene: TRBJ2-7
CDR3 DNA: TGTGCCAGCCAAGTTTGGGGGGCCCAATACGAGCAGTACTTC
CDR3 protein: CASQVWGAQYEQYF